This T cell receptor (beta chain) stems from a study of blood T cell repertoires in COVID-19 (dated by TCRdb to about 2020). With respect to the entire study: Samples covering the acute and convalescent phases of COVID-19 were provided by collaborators in the United States, Italy and Spain. Where available, HLA class I and class II types were taken from metadata supplied by the sample provider and were not determined by assay-based typing. The samples were drawn from two sources: the first 160 participants of the ongoing ImmuneRACE study, and about 1,300 subjects contributed by 6 global collaborators. A de-identified subject ID, COVID-19 status, age in years and sex were almost always included in the sample metadata. Deeply sampled blood TCRbeta repertoires from subjects exposed to, actively infected with, or recovered from COVID-19 were included in the dataset. The material from the prospective study consisted of cDNA or gDNA derived from T cells, B-cell-depleted T cells, or PBMCs. The repertoires were made available in a free public database intended to serve as a resource for research on the immune response to SARS-CoV-2. Paper-wide results and their limitations: The quantity of clinical and demographic metadata differed by source and by participant and was supplied without curation.

As concerns this clone: Its antigen remains unidentified. The input lacks base qualities; no much larger clone sits a single base away.

At one collaborating source in Seattle, patients were enrolled during active infection and were followed longitudinally through the course of disease. Collaborating institutions collected whole blood in K2EDTA tubes following their own protocols. For TCRbeta analysis, collaborator samples were shipped as frozen whole blood, as isolated PBMCs, or as DNA extracted from either sample type. The CDR3 has 14 amino acids, counting the end cysteine and phenylalanine. The only DNA kept is the CDR3, 42 bases in frame from the first base. V lost 5 bases and J lost 8 bases; the stretch between them is 18 bases long. From a lookup of the germline V gene, CDR1 and CDR2 are MDHEN and SYDVKM. TCRbeta CDR3 regions were amplified from genomic DNA by means of the immunoSEQ Assay, a bias-controlled multiplex PCR. Processing in the source paper ran as follows. Nucleated cell counts per sample were estimated from amplification of reference gene primers within the assay. To quantify the absolute abundance of each unique TCRbeta CDR3 rearrangement, sequence reads were collapsed and filtered. Productive Simpson clonality was computed per sample as the square root of Simpson's diversity index over productive rearrangements. Drawn from immuneACCESS, this table holds only the in-frame rearrangements with V and J called that TCRdb kept. Clones are partly lost; checked studies trace under half to an unresolved V gene and leave the rest unexplained. V, J and clone size were drawn from that table, and D and trimming were deduced from the DNA. The sample yields 250,000 to 300,000 clones; roughly 90% were counted once. The ten largest clones take up approximately 10% of the sample.

The rearrangement combines TRBV28 with TRBJ1-2; TRBD1 could be the D gene, as 6 bases match. Sample: peripheral blood. This TCR derives from a woman aged 30 to 39 with COVID-19, enrolled during active disease. The CDR3 region has the sequence CASSGAGAARGYTF. The bases read TGTGCCAGCAGTGGCGCAGGGGCAGCTCGCGGCTACACCTTC.